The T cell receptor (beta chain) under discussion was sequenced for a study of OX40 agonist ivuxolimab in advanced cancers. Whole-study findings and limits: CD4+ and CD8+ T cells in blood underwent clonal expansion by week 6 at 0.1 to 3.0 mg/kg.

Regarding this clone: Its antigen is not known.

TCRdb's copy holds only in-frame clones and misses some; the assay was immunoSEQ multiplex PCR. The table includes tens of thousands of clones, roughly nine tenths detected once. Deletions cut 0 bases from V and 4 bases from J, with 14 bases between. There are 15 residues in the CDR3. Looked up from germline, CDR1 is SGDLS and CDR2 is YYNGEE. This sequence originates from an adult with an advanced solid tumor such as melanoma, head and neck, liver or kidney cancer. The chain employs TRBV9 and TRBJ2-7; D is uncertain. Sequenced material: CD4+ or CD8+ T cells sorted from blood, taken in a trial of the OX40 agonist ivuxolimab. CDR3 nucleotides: TGTGCCAGCAGCGTAGAACCAGACGTTTATTACGAGCAGTACTTC. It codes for CASSVEPDVYYEQYF.